This entry features one TCR beta chain sequence. Its antigen is as yet unknown. This sample was taken from a study of T cell responses to AZD1222 COVID-19 vaccine. Study-level points and caveats: Unmutated variant regions reportedly attract nearly half of all spike-specific TCRs. AZD1222 recipients seropositive at baseline numbered only 5 or 6. Researchers took repertoire samples only after the peak T cell response had come.

Assay used: immunoSEQ multiplex PCR; TCRdb lists only in-frame clones, some missing. The table shows 100,000 to 150,000 clones, with 93% occurring only once. Germline CDR1 and CDR2: SGHRS and YFSETQ. This CDR3 spans 15 amino acids. Trimming cost V 2 bases and J 4 bases, with 16 bases left between them. This receptor was identified in an adult in good health. The sample consisted of peripheral blood, taken on day 0 of AZD1222 vaccination. The V gene is TRBV5-1, the J gene TRBJ2-7; D remains unclear. The CDR3 nucleotides read TGCGCCAGCAGCTTTCCCGGTGACGGGCGGTACGAGCAGTACTTC. Translation: CASSFPGDGRYEQYF. The variable domain in full, completed from reference TRBV5-1 and TRBJ2-7, reads KAGVTQTPRYLIKTRGQQVTLSCSPISGHRSVSWYQQTPGQGLQFLFEYFSETQRNKGNFPGRFSGRQFSNSRSEMNVSTLELGDSALYLCASSFPGDGRYEQYFGPGTRLTVT.